A single sample is the source of the 21 T cell receptor beta chains below, sequenced in a study of Ad26.COV2.S vaccination and SARS-CoV-2 variants. TCRdb keeps only in-frame clones here, not all; method: immunoSEQ multiplex PCR. This repertoire shows some 39,000 clones, approximately 80% found once; its top ten account for approximately 44%. This material consisted of peripheral blood, taken after recovery from COVID-19. Every receptor here comes from a human donor who had recovered from COVID-19.

The genes are TRBV2 and TRBJ1-3; a possible D gene is TRBD1 (6 bases). Germline CDR1 reads SNHLY; CDR2 reads FYNNEI. This CDR3 has 14 amino acids. V lost 6 bases and J lost 11, with 20 bases in between. The CDR3 DNA sequence: TGTGCCAGCAGATTGACGGGACAAACGAACGCCATATATTTT. Translating it yields CASRLTGQTNAIYF.

V is TRBV27 and J is TRBJ1-1; the D is unclear. The V gene lost 5 bases and the J gene lost 1 base, with 11 bases spanning the gap. Germline values: CDR1 MNHEY, CDR2 SMNVEV (reference sequence). This CDR3 has 14 residues. The CDR3 here is CASSLVLGNTEAFF. The CDR3 DNA reads TGTGCCAGCAGTCTTGTTCTGGGGAACACTGAAGCTTTCTTT.

The gene calls are TRBV29-1 and TRBJ1-1, with D possibly being TRBD1 (5 bases). Germline assignment: CDR1 SQVTM and CDR2 ANQGSEA. Deletions cut 5 bases from V and 2 bases from J, with 12 bases between. CDR3 length equals 13 residues. DNA for the CDR3: TGCAGCGTTAAGGGACGGCTTAACACTGAAGCTTTCTTT. As protein: CSVKGRLNTEAFF.

This clone was picked up one time. This sequence joins TRBV30 and TRBJ2-5; D gene uncertain. V shed 5 bases and J shed 5 bases, with 9 bases lying between them. CDR1 and CDR2 (germline): GTSNPN, SVGIG (reference sequence). CDR3 length equals 11 residues. This CDR3 reads CAWYRTETQYF. The DNA for the CDR3 is TGTGCCTGGTACCGGACGGAGACCCAGTACTTC.

The CDR3 reads CASSLTASRTGQFRTEAFF. DNA for the CDR3: TGTGCCAGCAGCTTAACCGCATCTCGGACAGGGCAATTTAGGACTGAAGCTTTCTTT. The V call is TRBV7-2, the J call TRBJ1-1; TRBD1 agrees at 8 bases. The CDR3 is 19 residues long. From germline, CDR1 is SGHTA and CDR2 FQGNSA. V gave up 2 bases and J gave up 5 bases; unmatched junction bases: 19.

CDR3 region: CASRDGAGEQYF. Here the CDR3 DNA reads TGCGCCAGTCGGGACGGGGCGGGCGAGCAGTACTTC. This chain links TRBV5-1 with TRBJ2-7; D could derive from TRBD1 or TRBD2 (5 bases each). Germline V gene data show CDR1 as SGHRS and CDR2 as YFSETQ. This CDR3 has 12 residues. V lost 8 bases and J 6 bases, leaving 15 bases between the germline ends.

The chain joins TRBV5-1 to TRBJ2-7, with TRBD2 identical over 14 bases. V lost 5 bases and J lost 6; bases outside the gene matches: 10. This CDR3 contains 16 residues. Germline CDR1 SGHRS, CDR2 YFSETQ. The CDR3 loop is CASSPPGLAGVSEQYF. CDR3 in DNA: TGCGCCAGCAGTCCTCCGGGACTAGCGGGAGTCTCCGAGCAGTACTTC. Drawing the rest from reference TRBV5-1 and TRBJ2-7, the complete variable domain is KAGVTQTPRYLIKTRGQQVTLSCSPISGHRSVSWYQQTPGQGLQFLFEYFSETQRNKGNFPGRFSGRQFSNSRSEMNVSTLELGDSALYLCASSPPGLAGVSEQYFGPGTRLTVT.

This clone was picked up one time. The chain has TRBV30 and TRBJ1-1, with D possibly matching TRBD1 (5 bases). CDR3 length: 13 residues. Germline V gene data show CDR1 as GTSNPN and CDR2 as SVGIG (reference sequence). Between the trimmed V and J ends, which lost 3 bases and 1 base, there was a span of 9 bases. The CDR3 nucleotides read TGTGCCTGGAGGAAGGGGAAGAACACTGAAGCTTTCTTT. This codes for CAWRKGKNTEAFF.

The chain combines TRBV9 with TRBJ2-7; a weak D match, TRBD1 (5 bases). CDR3 length equals 15 residues. Germline CDR1 and CDR2: SGDLS and YYNGEE. Trimming cost V 3 bases and J 3 bases, with 16 bases left between them. The CDR3: CASSATGNPLYEQYF. CDR3 in DNA: TGTGCCAGCAGCGCAACAGGTAATCCCCTCTACGAGCAGTACTTC.

The rearrangement uses TRBV19 and TRBJ1-3, with a tentative D call TRBD1 (5 bases). V shed 7 bases and J shed 3 bases, with 19 bases lying between them. The CDR3 has 16 residues. Germline CDR1 LNHDA, CDR2 SQIVND (reference sequence). The DNA of the CDR3 is TGTGCCAGTACCCCAAGGGAGGGGATGGGTGGAAACACCATATATTTT. It codes for CASTPREGMGGNTIYF.

The CDR3 loop reads CASSQDGTSGRGELFF. As DNA, the CDR3 is TGTGCCAGCAGCCAAGATGGCACTAGCGGGAGAGGGGAGCTGTTTTTT. The chain couples TRBV3-1 (or the pseudogene TRBV3-2) to TRBJ2-2, with 11 nucleotides matching TRBD2. The CDR3 covers 16 residues. The J segment lost 8 bases and the V segment lost 0 bases, leaving 5 bases of the junction unmatched. Looked up from germline, CDR1 is LGHDT and CDR2 is YNNKEL (reference sequence).

The chain combines TRBV28 with TRBJ2-7; 11 bases agree with TRBD2. The CDR3 spans 17 residues. Germline CDR1 reads MDHEN; CDR2 reads SYDVKM. Trimming took 5 bases from V and 2 from J; bases not matched to a gene: 11. CDR3 bases: TGTGCCAGCAGTCTCACCATCGGGACTAGCGGTCCCTACGAGCAGTACTTC. Translated, it gives CASSLTIGTSGPYEQYF.

The rearrangement joins TRBV18 to TRBJ1-1; tentatively, D is TRBD1 (5 bases). Germline-derived CDR1 and CDR2 are KGHSH and LQKENI. V was trimmed by 4 bases and J by 1 base, leaving 7 bases between them. CDR3 length equals 13 residues. The CDR3 reads CASSLQENTEAFF. CDR3 DNA: TGTGCCAGCTCACTACAGGAGAACACTGAAGCTTTCTTT.

CDR3 in DNA: TGTGCCAGCAGTTTATCGGGGGGAGGGGTGAGCAATCAGCCCCAGCATTTT. It codes for CASSLSGGGVSNQPQHF. The rearrangement joins TRBV27 to TRBJ1-5, with D perhaps TRBD1 (5 bases). The germline V gene encodes CDR1 MNHEY and CDR2 SMNVEV (reference sequence). The CDR3 has 17 residues. Trimming took 0 bases from V and 1 from J, leaving 13 bases between them.

This clone has only a few counts. The CDR3 DNA follows: TGTGCCAGCTCACCACCCAGGGGCGGCAATCAGCCCCAGCATTTT. The encoded protein is CASSPPRGGNQPQHF. The chain is built from TRBV18 and TRBJ1-5; the D gene is possibly TRBD1 (6 bases). From germline, CDR1 is KGHSH and CDR2 LQKENI. The CDR3 is made up of 15 amino acids. V lost 0 bases and J 2 bases, leaving 8 bases between the germline ends.

The V and J genes are TRBV6-5 and TRBJ2-5, with D perhaps matching TRBD1 (5 bases). The CDR3 spans 15 residues. V was clipped by 6 bases and J by 2 bases, with 16 bases between them. Germline V lookup: CDR1 MNHEY, CDR2 SVGAGI. The CDR3 nucleotides read TGTGCCAGCAGCGCCCCAGGGTATTTACAAGAGACCCAGTACTTC. Its protein is CASSAPGYLQETQYF.

The chain employs TRBV2 and TRBJ1-5; 8 nucleotides match TRBD1. This CDR3 region has 13 residues. Unmatched junction bases numbered 4, after V lost 8 bases and J lost 4 bases. Germline assignment: CDR1 SNHLY and CDR2 FYNNEI. This CDR3 is CASERDRNQPQHF. As DNA, the CDR3 is TGTGCCAGCGAAAGGGACAGGAATCAGCCCCAGCATTTT.

V is TRBV10-3 and J is TRBJ1-1, with unresolved D. The CDR3 consists of 11 residues. Trimming pared 3 bases from V and 4 bases from J, leaving 3 bases between. The germline CDR1 and CDR2 sequences are ENHRY and SYGVKD. The DNA of the CDR3 is TGTGCCATCAGTGACCTCACTGAAGCTTTCTTT. Protein: CAISDLTEAFF.

The chain recombines TRBV27 with TRBJ1-1; 7 positions match TRBD1. The CDR3 sequence is 12 residues long. Germline CDR1 MNHEY, CDR2 SMNVEV (reference sequence). The V gene end was trimmed by 5 bases and the J gene end by 11 bases; junction bases not matched to a gene: 8. The CDR3 loop is CASSRGGGNAFF. CDR3 DNA: TGTGCCAGCAGTCGAGGAGGGGGCAACGCTTTCTTT.

The chain links TRBV11-2 to TRBJ2-3, with TRBD2 as a possible D gene (5 bases). Germline V gives CDR1 SGHAT, CDR2 FQNNGV. Between the trimmed V and J ends, which lost 5 bases and 6 bases, there was a span of 12 bases. The CDR3 length is 13 residues. CDR3 loop: CASSPGPGDTQYF. The CDR3 nucleotides are TGTGCCAGCAGCCCCGGGCCGGGGGATACGCAGTATTTT.

This clone was detected ten times or more. The rearrangement uses TRBV5-1 and TRBJ1-2; D is perhaps TRBD1 (5 bases). CDR1 and CDR2 (germline): SGHRS, YFSETQ. CDR3 length: 14 residues. V gave up 0 bases and J gave up 7 bases, with 13 bases separating them. CDR3 sequence: CASSLAAQGGGYTF. CDR3 nucleotides: TGCGCCAGCAGCTTGGCGGCTCAGGGAGGTGGCTACACCTTC.